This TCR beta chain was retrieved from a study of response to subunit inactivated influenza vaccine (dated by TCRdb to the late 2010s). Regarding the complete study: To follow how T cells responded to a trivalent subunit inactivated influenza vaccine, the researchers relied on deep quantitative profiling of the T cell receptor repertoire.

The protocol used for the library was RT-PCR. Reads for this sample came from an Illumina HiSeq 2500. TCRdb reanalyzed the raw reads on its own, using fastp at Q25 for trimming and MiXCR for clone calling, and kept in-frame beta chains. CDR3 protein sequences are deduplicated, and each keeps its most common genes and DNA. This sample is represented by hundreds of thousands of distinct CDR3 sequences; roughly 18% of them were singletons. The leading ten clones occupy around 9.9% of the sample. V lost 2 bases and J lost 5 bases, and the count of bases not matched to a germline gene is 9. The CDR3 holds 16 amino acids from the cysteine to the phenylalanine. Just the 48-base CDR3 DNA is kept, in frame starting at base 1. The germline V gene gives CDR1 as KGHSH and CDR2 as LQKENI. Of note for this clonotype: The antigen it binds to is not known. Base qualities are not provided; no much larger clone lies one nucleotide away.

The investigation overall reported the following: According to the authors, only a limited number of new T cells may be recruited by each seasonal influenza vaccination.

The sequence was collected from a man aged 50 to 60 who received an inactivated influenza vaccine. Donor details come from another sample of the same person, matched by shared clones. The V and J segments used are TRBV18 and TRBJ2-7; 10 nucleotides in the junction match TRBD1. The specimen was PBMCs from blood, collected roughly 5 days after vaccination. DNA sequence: TGTGCCAGCTCACCAAGTTACCGGGACAGGGGCGACGAGCAGTACTTC. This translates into CASSPSYRDRGDEQYF.